The 10 T cell receptor beta chains presented below share a single source sample, sequenced in a study of long-term antiretroviral therapy in people with HIV. Assay version v3.0 of immunoSEQ was used, and it was run at survey level. The table came from immunoSEQ multiplex PCR; TCRdb's copy has only in-frame clones and leaves some out. The repertoire has 20,000 to 25,000 clones, under 80% of them found once; the top ten carry about 5.3%. Here the sequenced sample was unsorted PBMCs, taken 0.5 years after starting antiretroviral therapy. These receptors all stem from a woman aged 40 to 49 with HIV.

The chain carries TRBV4-3 and TRBJ2-1; perhaps TRBD2 as D (6 bases). The germline V and J ends were trimmed by 1 base and 2 bases, with 9 bases remaining between them. The V gene's germline CDR1 is LGHNA and CDR2 YSLEER. The CDR3 length is 15 residues. The CDR3 sequence: CASSQGGETYNEQFF. DNA of the CDR3: TGCGCCAGCAGCCAAGGGGGGGAGACCTACAATGAGCAGTTCTTC.

This clone came up once. J is TRBJ2-5 and V is TRBV27; 9 bases line up with TRBD2. The CDR3 runs to 16 residues. From germline, CDR1 is MNHEY and CDR2 SMNVEV (reference sequence). The junction had 6 bases not matched to a gene; V was cut back by 2 bases and J by 2 bases. Written as DNA, the CDR3 is TGTGCCAGCAGTTTAGTGAGCGGGGGGAATCAAGAGACCCAGTACTTC. Amino acid sequence: CASSLVSGGNQETQYF.

This chain joins TRBV10-1 and TRBJ2-2; the match to TRBD1 covers 9 bases. The CDR3 has 17 residues. Germline V lookup: CDR1 WNHNN, CDR2 SYGVQD (reference sequence). The V segment lost 2 bases and the J segment 5 bases; nucleotides outside the gene matches: 9. In DNA form, the CDR3 reads TGCGCCAGCAGTGAGGCGTTGGGACAGGGAATAACCGGGGAGCTGTTTTTT. Translated: CASSEALGQGITGELFF.

The chain couples TRBV7-8 to TRBJ1-2, with D uncertain. The germline gives CDR1 SGHVS, CDR2 FQNEAQ. The germline V and J ends were trimmed by 0 bases and 4 bases, with 9 bases remaining between them. The CDR3 sequence is 14 residues long. CDR3 region: CASSLAGRGYGYTF. In DNA form, the CDR3 reads TGTGCCAGCAGCTTAGCTGGGCGGGGCTATGGCTACACCTTC.

A few counts support this clone. The chain links TRBV28 to TRBJ2-7; D not resolved. Germline lookup yields CDR1 MDHEN and CDR2 SYDVKM. This CDR3 contains 11 residues. Trimming stripped 5 bases from V and 3 bases from J, with 5 bases between. CDR3 amino acids: CASSKRYEQYF. For the CDR3, the DNA is TGTGCCAGCAGTAAACGCTACGAGCAGTACTTC.

CDR3 coding DNA: TGTGCCAGCTCACCACCGGGAGGGATTGGGACAGATACGCAGTATTTT. Translation gives CASSPPGGIGTDTQYF. J is TRBJ2-3 and V is TRBV18, with 7 positions matching TRBD2. Per the germline V gene, CDR1 is KGHSH and CDR2 is LQKENI. J lost 3 bases, V lost 0 bases, and 6 bases had no gene match. This CDR3 has 16 amino acids.

In its sample, this clone was seen once. A single base separates this from a much larger clone, so it may be a read error. The J gene is TRBJ2-5, the V gene TRBV7-9; tentatively, D is TRBD1 (6 bases). CDR3 length: 13 amino acids. In germline, CDR1 is SEHNR, CDR2 FQNEAQ (reference sequence). V was cut by 5 bases and J by 1 base, with 8 bases left in between. The CDR3 region has the DNA TGTGCCAGCAGCCCGGACAGCCAAGAGACCCAGTACTTC. Its translation: CASSPDSQETQYF.

J is TRBJ1-2 and V is TRBV30; D gene ambiguous. Per germline, CDR1 GTSNPN and CDR2 SVGIG (reference sequence). The CDR3 spans 10 residues. Trimming pared 1 base from V and 8 bases from J, leaving 5 bases between. Written as DNA, the CDR3 is TGTGCCTGGAGTGGCGGCGGCTACACCTTC. It translates to CAWSGGGYTF.

V is TRBV6-1 and J is TRBJ1-5; tentatively, D is TRBD1 (6 bases). The V end lost 4 bases, the J end lost 5 bases, and 15 bases lay between the germline ends. The CDR3 runs 15 residues. CDR1 and CDR2 from the germline V gene are MNHNS and SASEGT. The CDR3 here is CASSARDIGYQPQHF. DNA for the CDR3: TGTGCCAGCAGTGCCCGGGACATTGGATATCAGCCCCAGCATTTT.

This chain links TRBV29-1 with TRBJ2-1; D not resolved. Trimming stripped 4 bases from V and 7 bases from J, with 11 bases between. The CDR3 sequence is 12 residues long. Germline V gives CDR1 SQVTM, CDR2 ANQGSEA. The CDR3 sequence is CSVAESLNEQFF. Here the CDR3 DNA reads TGCAGCGTTGCGGAAAGCCTGAATGAGCAGTTCTTC.